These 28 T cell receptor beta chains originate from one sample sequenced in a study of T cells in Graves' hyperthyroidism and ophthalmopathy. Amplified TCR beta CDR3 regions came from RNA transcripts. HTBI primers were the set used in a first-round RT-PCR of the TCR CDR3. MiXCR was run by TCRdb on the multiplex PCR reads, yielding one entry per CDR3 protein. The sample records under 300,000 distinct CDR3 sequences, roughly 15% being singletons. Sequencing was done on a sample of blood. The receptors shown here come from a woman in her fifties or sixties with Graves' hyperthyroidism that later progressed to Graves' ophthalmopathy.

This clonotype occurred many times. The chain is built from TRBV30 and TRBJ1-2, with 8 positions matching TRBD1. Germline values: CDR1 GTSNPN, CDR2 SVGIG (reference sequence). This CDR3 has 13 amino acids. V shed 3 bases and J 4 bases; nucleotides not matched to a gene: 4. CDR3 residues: CAWSQGASYGYTF. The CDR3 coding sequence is TGTGCCTGGAGCCAGGGGGCGAGCTATGGCTACACCTTC.

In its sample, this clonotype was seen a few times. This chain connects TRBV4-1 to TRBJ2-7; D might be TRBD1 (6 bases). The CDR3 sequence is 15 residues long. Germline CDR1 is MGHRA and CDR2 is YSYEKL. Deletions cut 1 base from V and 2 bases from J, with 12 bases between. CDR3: CASSQVLGAAYEQYF. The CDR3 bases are TGCGCCAGCAGCCAAGTTCTGGGGGCGGCCTACGAGCAGTACTTC.

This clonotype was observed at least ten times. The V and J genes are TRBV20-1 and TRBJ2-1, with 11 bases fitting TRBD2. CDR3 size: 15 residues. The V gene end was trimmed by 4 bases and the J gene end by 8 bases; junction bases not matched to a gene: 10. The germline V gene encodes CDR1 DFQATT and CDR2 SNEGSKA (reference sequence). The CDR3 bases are TGCAGTGCTACGGGGGACCTAGCGGGAGGCGATGAGCAGTTCTTC. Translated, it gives CSATGDLAGGDEQFF.

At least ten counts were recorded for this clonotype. This CDR3 is CASSSLNHGETQYF. The CDR3 DNA is TGTGCCAGCAGTAGCCTTAATCATGGGGAGACCCAGTACTTC. This chain uses TRBV6-2 or TRBV6-3 with TRBJ2-5; D is uncertain. The V end was cut by 5 bases, the J end by 5 bases, with 15 bases between. Germline assignment: CDR1 MNHEY and CDR2 SVGEGT. The CDR3 runs 14 residues.

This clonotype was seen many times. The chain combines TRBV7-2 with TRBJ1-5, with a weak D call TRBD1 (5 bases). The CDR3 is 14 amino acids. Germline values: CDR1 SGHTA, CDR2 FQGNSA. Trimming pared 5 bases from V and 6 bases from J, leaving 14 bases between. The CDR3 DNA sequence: TGTGCCAGCAGCGCCAGGGTAGGGGTTCAGCCCCAGCATTTT. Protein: CASSARVGVQPQHF.

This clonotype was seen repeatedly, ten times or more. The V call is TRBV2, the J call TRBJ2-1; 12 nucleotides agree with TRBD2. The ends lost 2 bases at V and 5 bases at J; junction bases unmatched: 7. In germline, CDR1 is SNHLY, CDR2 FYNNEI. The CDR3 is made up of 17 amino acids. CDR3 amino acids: CASSESLAGGGNNEQFF. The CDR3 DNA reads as TGTGCCAGCAGTGAATCACTAGCGGGAGGCGGTAACAATGAGCAGTTCTTC.

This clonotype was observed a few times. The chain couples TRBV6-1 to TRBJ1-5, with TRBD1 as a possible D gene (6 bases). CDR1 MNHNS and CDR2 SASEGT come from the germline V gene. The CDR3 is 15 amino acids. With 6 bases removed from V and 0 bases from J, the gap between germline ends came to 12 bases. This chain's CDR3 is CASRSDSYSNQPQHF. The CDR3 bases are TGTGCCAGCAGGTCGGACAGCTATAGCAATCAGCCCCAGCATTTT.

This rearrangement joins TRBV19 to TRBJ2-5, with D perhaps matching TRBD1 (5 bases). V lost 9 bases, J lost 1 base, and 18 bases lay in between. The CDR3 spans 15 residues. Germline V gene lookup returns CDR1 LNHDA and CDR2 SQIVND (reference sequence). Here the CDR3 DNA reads TGTGCCAGCACTAAGGGGTTGCTCGGCCAAGAGACCCAGTACTTC. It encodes CASTKGLLGQETQYF.

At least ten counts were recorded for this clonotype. The CDR3 here is CASSVVGPWGGEVNEQFF. The CDR3, as DNA: TGTGCCAGCAGCGTAGTAGGTCCCTGGGGGGGAGAGGTGAATGAGCAGTTCTTC. The gene calls are TRBV9 and TRBJ2-1; the match to TRBD2 covers 7 bases. V lost 0 bases, J lost 7 bases, and 16 bases stayed unmatched. The CDR3 is made up of 18 amino acids. Looked up from germline, CDR1 is SGDLS and CDR2 is YYNGEE.

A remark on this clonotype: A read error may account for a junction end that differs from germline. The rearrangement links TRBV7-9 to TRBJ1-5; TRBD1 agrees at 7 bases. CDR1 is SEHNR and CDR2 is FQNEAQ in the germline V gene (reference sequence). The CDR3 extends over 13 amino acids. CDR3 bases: TGTGCCTGCAGCTTAGGACAGGCCCAGCCCCAGCATTTT. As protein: CACSLGQAQPQHF.

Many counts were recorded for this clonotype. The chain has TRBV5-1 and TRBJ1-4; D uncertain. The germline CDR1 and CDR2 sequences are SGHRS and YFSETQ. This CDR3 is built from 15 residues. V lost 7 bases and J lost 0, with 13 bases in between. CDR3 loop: CASRGLGSTNEKLFF. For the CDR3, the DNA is TGCGCCAGCCGCGGGCTGGGATCAACTAATGAAAAACTGTTTTTT.

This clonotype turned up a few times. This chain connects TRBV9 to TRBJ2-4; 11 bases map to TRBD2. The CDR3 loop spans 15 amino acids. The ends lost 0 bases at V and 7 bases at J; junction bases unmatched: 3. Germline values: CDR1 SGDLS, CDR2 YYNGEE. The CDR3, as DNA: TGTGCCAGCAGCGTAGATACTAGCGGGAGTAACATTCAGTACTTC. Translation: CASSVDTSGSNIQYF.

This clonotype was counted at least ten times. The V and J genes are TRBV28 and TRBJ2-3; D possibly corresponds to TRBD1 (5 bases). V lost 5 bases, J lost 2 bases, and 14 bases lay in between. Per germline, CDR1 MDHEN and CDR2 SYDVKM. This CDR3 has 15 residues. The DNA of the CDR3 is TGTGCCAGCAGTAGCAGGGTTGGGTACACAGATACGCAGTATTTT. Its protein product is CASSSRVGYTDTQYF. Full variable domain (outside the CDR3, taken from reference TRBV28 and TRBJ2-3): DVKVTQSSRYLVKRTGEKVFLECVQDMDHENMFWYRQDPGLGLRLIYFSYDVKMKEKGDIPEGYSVSREKKERFSLILESASTNQTSMYLCASSSRVGYTDTQYFGPGTRLTVL.

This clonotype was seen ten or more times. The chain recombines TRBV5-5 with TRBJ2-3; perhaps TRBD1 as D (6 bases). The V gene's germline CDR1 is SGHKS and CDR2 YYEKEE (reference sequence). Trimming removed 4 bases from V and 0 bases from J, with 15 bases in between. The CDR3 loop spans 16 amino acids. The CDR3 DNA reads TGTGCCAGCAGCCTACCACAGGGACCCAGCACAGATACGCAGTATTTT. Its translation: CASSLPQGPSTDTQYF.

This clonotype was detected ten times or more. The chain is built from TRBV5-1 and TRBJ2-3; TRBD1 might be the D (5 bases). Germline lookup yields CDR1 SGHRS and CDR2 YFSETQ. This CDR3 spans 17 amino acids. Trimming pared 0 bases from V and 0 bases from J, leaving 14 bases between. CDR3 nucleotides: TGCGCCAGCAGCTTGGCCAGTTCAGGGTTCAGCACAGATACGCAGTATTTT. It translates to CASSLASSGFSTDTQYF. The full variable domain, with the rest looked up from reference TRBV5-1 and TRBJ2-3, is KAGVTQTPRYLIKTRGQQVTLSCSPISGHRSVSWYQQTPGQGLQFLFEYFSETQRNKGNFPGRFSGRQFSNSRSEMNVSTLELGDSALYLCASSLASSGFSTDTQYFGPGTRLTVL.

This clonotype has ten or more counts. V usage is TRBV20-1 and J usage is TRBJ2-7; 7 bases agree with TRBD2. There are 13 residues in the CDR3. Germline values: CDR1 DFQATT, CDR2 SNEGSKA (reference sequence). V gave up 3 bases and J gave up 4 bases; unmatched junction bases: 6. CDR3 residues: CSASGAGEYEQYF. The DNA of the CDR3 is TGCAGTGCTAGTGGGGCGGGAGAATACGAGCAGTACTTC.

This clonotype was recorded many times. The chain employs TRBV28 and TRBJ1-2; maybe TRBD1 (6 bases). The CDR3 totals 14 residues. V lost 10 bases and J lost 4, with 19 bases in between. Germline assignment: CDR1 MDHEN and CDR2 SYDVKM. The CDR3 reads CATGGQGVRYGYTF. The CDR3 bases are TGTGCCACTGGGGGGCAGGGAGTGCGCTATGGCTACACCTTC.

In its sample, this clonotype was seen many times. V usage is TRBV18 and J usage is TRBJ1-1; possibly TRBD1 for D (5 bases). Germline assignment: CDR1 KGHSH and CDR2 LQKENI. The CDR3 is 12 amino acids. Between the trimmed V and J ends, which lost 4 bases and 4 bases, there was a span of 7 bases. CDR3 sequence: CASSQGSTEAFF. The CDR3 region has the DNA TGTGCCAGCTCACAGGGGTCCACTGAAGCTTTCTTT.

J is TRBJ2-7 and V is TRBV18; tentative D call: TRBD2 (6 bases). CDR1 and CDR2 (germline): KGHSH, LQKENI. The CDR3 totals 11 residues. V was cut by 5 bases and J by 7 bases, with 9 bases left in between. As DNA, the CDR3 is TGTGCCAGCTCATCCGCGGGGGAGCAGTACTTC. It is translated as CASSSAGEQYF.

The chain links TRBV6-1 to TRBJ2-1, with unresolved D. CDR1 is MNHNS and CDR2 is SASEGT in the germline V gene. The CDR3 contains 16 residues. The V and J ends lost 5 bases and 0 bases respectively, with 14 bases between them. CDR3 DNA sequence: TGTGCCAGCAGTCCCCCACCCGGCTACTCCTACAATGAGCAGTTCTTC. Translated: CASSPPPGYSYNEQFF.

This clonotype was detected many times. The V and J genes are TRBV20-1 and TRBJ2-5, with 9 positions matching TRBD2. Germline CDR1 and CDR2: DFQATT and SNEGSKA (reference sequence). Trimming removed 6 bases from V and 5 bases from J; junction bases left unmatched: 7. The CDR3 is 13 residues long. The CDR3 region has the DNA TGCAGTGCCCCTAGCGGGGCGGGGGAGACCCAGTACTTC. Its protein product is CSAPSGAGETQYF.

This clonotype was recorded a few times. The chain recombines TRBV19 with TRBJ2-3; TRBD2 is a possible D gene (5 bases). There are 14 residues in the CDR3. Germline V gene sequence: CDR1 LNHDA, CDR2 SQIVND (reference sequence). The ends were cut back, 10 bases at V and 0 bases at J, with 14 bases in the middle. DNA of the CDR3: TGTGCCACAAGCCCAGGACTTAGCACAGATACGCAGTATTTT. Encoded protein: CATSPGLSTDTQYF.

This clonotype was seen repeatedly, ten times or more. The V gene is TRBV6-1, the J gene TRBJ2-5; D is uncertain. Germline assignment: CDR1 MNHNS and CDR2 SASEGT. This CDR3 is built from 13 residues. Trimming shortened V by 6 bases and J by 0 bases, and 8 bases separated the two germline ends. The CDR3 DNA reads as TGTGCCAGCAGCCTCCAAGACCAAGAGACCCAGTACTTC. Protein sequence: CASSLQDQETQYF.

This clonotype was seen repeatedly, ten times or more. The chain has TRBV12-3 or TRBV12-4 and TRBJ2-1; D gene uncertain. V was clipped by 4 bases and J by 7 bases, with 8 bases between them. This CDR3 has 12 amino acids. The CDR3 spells CASSYRANEQFF. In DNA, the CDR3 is TGTGCCAGCAGTTACCGTGCGAATGAGCAGTTCTTC.

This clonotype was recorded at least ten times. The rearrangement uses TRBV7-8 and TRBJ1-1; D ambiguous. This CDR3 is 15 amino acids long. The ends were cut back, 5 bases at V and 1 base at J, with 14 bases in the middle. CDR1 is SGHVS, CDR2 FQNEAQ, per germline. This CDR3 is CASSPQGWQNTEAFF. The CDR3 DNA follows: TGTGCCAGCAGCCCGCAAGGCTGGCAGAACACTGAAGCTTTCTTT.

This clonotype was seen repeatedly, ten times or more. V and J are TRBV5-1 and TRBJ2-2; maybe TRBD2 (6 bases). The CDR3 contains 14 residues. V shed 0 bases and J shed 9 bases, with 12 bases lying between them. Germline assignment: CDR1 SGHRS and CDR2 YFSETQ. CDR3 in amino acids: CASSLAGGDRELFF. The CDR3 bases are TGCGCCAGCAGCTTGGCCGGCGGGGACCGGGAGCTGTTTTTT.

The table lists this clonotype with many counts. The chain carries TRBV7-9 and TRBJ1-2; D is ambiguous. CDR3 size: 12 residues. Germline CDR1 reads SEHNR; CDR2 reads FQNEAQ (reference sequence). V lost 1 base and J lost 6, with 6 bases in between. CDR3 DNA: TGTGCCAGCAGCTTAGGACCGGATGGCTACACCTTC. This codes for CASSLGPDGYTF.

The CDR3 nucleotides read TGTGCCAGCAGCATTAGCGGAACCTACGAGCAGTACTTC. Translating gives CASSISGTYEQYF. V is TRBV7-2 and J is TRBJ2-7, with D maybe TRBD2 (6 bases). The CDR3 contains 13 residues. Germline-derived CDR1 and CDR2 are SGHTA and FQGNSA. The V gene lost 5 bases and the J gene lost 2 bases, with 10 bases spanning the gap.